Listed here is a single T cell receptor beta chain. Germline CDR1 reads SGHTA; CDR2 reads FQGNSA. J was trimmed by 9 bases and V by 5 bases; bases with no gene match: 13. The length of the CDR3 is 15 residues. This sample was included in a study of blood T cell repertoires in COVID-19. Study-level information: Acute and convalescent COVID-19 specimens originated in the United States, Italy and Spain. Nucleic acid was either cDNA or gDNA, and it came from T cells, B-cell-depleted T cells, or PBMCs.

Sequenced by immunoSEQ multiplex PCR; TCRdb stores in-frame clones only, minus some. Found here are about 44,000 clones, 80% to 90% of them singletons; the top ten hold approximately 1.3%. The V gene is TRBV7-2, the J gene TRBJ2-7, with TRBD1 matching over 10 bases. The specimen sequenced was peripheral blood. The source is a woman in her forties with acute or convalescent COVID-19. CDR3 sequence (DNA): TGTGCCAGCAGCCCCGCGGGACAGGGGTATTATGGGCAGTACTTC. Its protein product is CASSPAGQGYYGQYF. Variable domain in full (rest from reference TRBV7-2 and TRBJ2-7): GAGVSQSPSNKVTEKGKDVELRCDPISGHTALYWYRQSLGQGLEFLIYFQGNSAPDKSGLPSDRFSAERTGGSVSTLTIQRTQQEDSAVYLCASSPAGQGYYGQYFGPGTRLTVT.